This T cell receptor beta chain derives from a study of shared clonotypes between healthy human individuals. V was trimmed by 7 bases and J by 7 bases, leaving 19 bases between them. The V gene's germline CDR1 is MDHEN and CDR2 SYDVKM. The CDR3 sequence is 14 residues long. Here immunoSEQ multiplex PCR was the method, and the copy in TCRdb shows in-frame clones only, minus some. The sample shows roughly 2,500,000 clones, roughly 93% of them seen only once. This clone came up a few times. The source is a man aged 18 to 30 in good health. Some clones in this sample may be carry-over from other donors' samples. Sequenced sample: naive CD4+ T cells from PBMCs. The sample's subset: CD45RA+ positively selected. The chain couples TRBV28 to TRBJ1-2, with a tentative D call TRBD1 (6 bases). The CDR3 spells CASNPYGGRGGYTF. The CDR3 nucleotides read TGTGCCAGCAACCCGTATGGGGGGCGAGGTGGCTACACCTTC.